This T cell receptor beta chain is drawn from a study of cytomegalovirus exposure and HLA in healthy donors. The V segment lost 5 bases and the J segment 8 bases; nucleotides outside the gene matches: 12. In germline, CDR1 is MDHEN, CDR2 SYDVKM. This CDR3 comprises 16 residues. Primers for the PCR totalled 60 Vbeta and 13 Jbeta. Generated by immunoSEQ multiplex PCR, the TCRdb table keeps only in-frame clones and is missing some. The sample consists of over 150,000 clones, roughly three quarters of them appearing once. Sequenced: PBMCs. The chain has TRBV28 and TRBJ2-1, with 10 nucleotides matching TRBD1. The origin of this receptor is a male donor in good health and CMV-seronegative. DNA of the CDR3: TGTGCCAGCAGTGAAGACCGGGACAGGGGTCTTGATGAGCAGTTCTTC. Protein: CASSEDRDRGLDEQFF.